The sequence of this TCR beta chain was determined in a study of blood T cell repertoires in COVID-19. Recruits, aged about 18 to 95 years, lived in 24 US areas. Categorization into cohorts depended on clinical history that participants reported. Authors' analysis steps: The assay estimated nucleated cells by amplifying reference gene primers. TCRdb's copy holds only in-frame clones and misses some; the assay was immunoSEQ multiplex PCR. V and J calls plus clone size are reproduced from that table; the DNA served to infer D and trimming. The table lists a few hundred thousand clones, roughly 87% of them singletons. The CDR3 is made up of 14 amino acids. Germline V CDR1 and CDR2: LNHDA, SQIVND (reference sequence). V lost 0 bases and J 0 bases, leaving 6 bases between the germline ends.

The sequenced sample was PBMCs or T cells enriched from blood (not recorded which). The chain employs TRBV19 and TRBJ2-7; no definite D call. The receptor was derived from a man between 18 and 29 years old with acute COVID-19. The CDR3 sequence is CASSIEASSYEQYF. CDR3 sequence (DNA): TGTGCCAGTAGTATAGAGGCCAGCTCCTACGAGCAGTACTTC.